This TCR beta chain was retrieved from a study of T cells in Graves' hyperthyroidism and ophthalmopathy. Amplification of TCR beta CDR3 regions used RNA as the template. The HTBI primer set served for first-round RT-PCR of the TCR CDR3. MiXCR was run by TCRdb on the multiplex PCR reads, yielding one entry per CDR3 protein. This table holds over 150,000 distinct CDR3 sequences, roughly a sixth found once. Germline loops: CDR1 SGHNT, CDR2 YENEEA. The CDR3 extends over 16 amino acids. Trimming left V 5 bases short and J 0 bases short, with 11 bases between. Patients showing uncontrolled infection, other autoimmune disease, pregnancy or lactation were ineligible.

The sample comprised blood. The receptor's source is a woman in her fifties or sixties with Graves' hyperthyroidism. The chain couples TRBV11-3 to TRBJ2-6; D gene unclear. The CDR3 nucleotides are TGTGCCAGCAGCCCCTCGGCCAGCTCTGGGGCCAACGTCCTGACTTTC. Translation: CASSPSASSGANVLTF.